This T cell receptor beta chain comes out of a study of T-cell memory formation after mild COVID-19. Study observations and caveats: Whereas later expanders leaned CD4+, clones contracting day 15 to 85 showed a balanced CD4/CD8 makeup.

This clonotype has only a few counts. What it binds is not known. After 5'RACE with constant-segment primers, TCR alpha and TCR beta cDNA libraries carrying sample barcodes and UMIs were obtained. TCRdb re-analysed the 5' RACE reads in MiXCR, keeping a single row per CDR3 protein. Counted here are a few hundred thousand distinct CDR3 sequences, 15% to 20% occurring once; the ten biggest clones make up more than 20%. The length of the CDR3 is 14 residues. After removal of 2 bases from V and 6 bases from J, the junction contained 4 bases not matched to a gene. CDR1 and CDR2 (germline): SGHRS, YFSETQ. The genes are TRBV5-1 and TRBJ2-2; the match to TRBD1 covers 7 bases. This TCR derives from a man between 18 and 35 years old who had mild COVID-19 (a few samples of this study predate the infection). Cell type and time point are not known. The sequencing input was PBMCs or a T cell subset sorted from them (not recorded which). The CDR3 sequence: CASSFGQEAGELFF. The CDR3 DNA reads TGCGCCAGCAGCTTTGGACAGGAGGCCGGGGAGCTGTTTTTT. The entire variable domain, with the rest obtained from reference TRBV5-1 and TRBJ2-2, is as follows: KAGVTQTPRYLIKTRGQQVTLSCSPISGHRSVSWYQQTPGQGLQFLFEYFSETQRNKGNFPGRFSGRQFSNSRSEMNVSTLELGDSALYLCASSFGQEAGELFFGEGSRLTVL.